The T cell receptor beta chain described here comes from a study of cytomegalovirus exposure and HLA in healthy donors. A note on this clone: The antigen remains unidentified.

Study conclusions and caveats: CMV antigen specificity of three CMV-associated chains was confirmed in vitro.

CDR3 length: 17 amino acids. V lost 1 base to trimming and J lost 1 base; unmatched junction nucleotides: 9. Germline loops: CDR1 SGHTA, CDR2 FQGNSA. Sequenced by immunoSEQ multiplex PCR; TCRdb stores in-frame clones only, minus some. Altogether 150,000 to 200,000 clones are present, approximately 96% being singletons, with the ten largest covering 0.89%. The V call is TRBV7-2, the J call TRBJ1-1, with 7 nucleotides matching TRBD1. The clonotype was recovered from a woman under 30 in good health and CMV-seronegative. Sequencing was performed on PBMCs. This chain's CDR3 is CASSLVYGTVPNTEAFF. The CDR3 DNA follows: TGTGCCAGCAGCTTAGTCTACGGGACAGTTCCGAACACTGAAGCTTTCTTT. Using reference TRBV7-2 and TRBJ1-1 for the parts outside the CDR3, the full variable domain is GAGVSQSPSNKVTEKGKDVELRCDPISGHTALYWYRQSLGQGLEFLIYFQGNSAPDKSGLPSDRFSAERTGGSVSTLTIQRTQQEDSAVYLCASSLVYGTVPNTEAFFGQGTRLTVV.